Listed here are 21 T cell receptor beta chains from one sample, sequenced in a study of shared clonotypes between healthy human individuals. Assay used: immunoSEQ multiplex PCR; TCRdb lists only in-frame clones, some missing. The sample has 1.6 million or so clones, roughly 98.5% seen once. Specimen: naive CD4+ T cells sorted from blood. Noted subset: CD45RA+ positively selected. These receptors were obtained from a man between 25 and 39 years old in good health.

The rearrangement uses TRBV10-2 and TRBJ1-2; D might be TRBD1 (5 bases). With 3 bases removed from V and 5 bases from J, the gap between germline ends came to 22 bases. Germline V gives CDR1 WSHSY, CDR2 SAAADI. This CDR3 has 17 amino acids. CDR3 protein: CASSDGRSDIGLYGYTF. The CDR3 region has the DNA TGCGCCAGCAGTGATGGGCGCTCGGACATCGGACTGTATGGCTACACCTTC.

V usage is TRBV28 and J usage is TRBJ2-2; 8 nucleotides agree with TRBD2. This CDR3 is built from 14 residues. CDR1 is MDHEN, CDR2 SYDVKM, per germline. V was clipped by 4 bases and J by 7 bases; unmatched bases: 5. Here the CDR3 reads CASSSGLVVGELFF. DNA for the CDR3: TGTGCCAGCAGTTCGGGACTAGTTGTCGGGGAGCTGTTTTTT.

The CDR3 DNA reads TGTGCCAGCAGTTCCTCCCCTCTAGCGGGAGTGCCAGATACGCAGTATTTT. Encoded protein: CASSSSPLAGVPDTQYF. V usage is TRBV28 and J usage is TRBJ2-3; 10 nucleotides line up with TRBD2. The CDR3 length is 17 residues. Germline values: CDR1 MDHEN, CDR2 SYDVKM. With 4 bases clipped from V and 4 bases from J, the junction kept 11 bases outside the gene matches.

V is TRBV30 and J is TRBJ2-3; D assignment may be TRBD1 or TRBD2 (5 bases each). The CDR3 has 15 amino acids. The V and J ends lost 1 base and 3 bases respectively, with 14 bases between them. Per the germline V gene, CDR1 is GTSNPN and CDR2 is SVGIG (reference sequence). CDR3: CAWSAGTVVTDTQYF. CDR3 coding DNA: TGTGCCTGGAGTGCTGGGACCGTGGTTACAGATACGCAGTATTTT.

V and J are TRBV5-1 and TRBJ2-7; 10 bases fit TRBD2. The V gene end was trimmed by 0 bases and the J gene end by 3 bases; junction bases not matched to a gene: 6. The CDR3 is made up of 16 amino acids. Germline-derived CDR1 and CDR2 are SGHRS and YFSETQ. The CDR3 nucleotides are TGCGCCAGCAGCTTGGTTACTAGCGGGGCGGGCTACGAGCAGTACTTC. Translating gives CASSLVTSGAGYEQYF.

This chain uses TRBV7-2 with TRBJ2-3; unclear D gene. CDR1 and CDR2 from the germline V gene are SGHTA and FQGNSA. V shed 1 base and J shed 5 bases, with 10 bases lying between them. There are 14 residues in the CDR3. This CDR3 reads CASSLVARLDTQYF. The CDR3, as DNA: TGTGCCAGCAGCTTAGTGGCCCGCCTAGATACGCAGTATTTT.

About this clone: Additional DNA sequences in this sample encode the identical CDR3. The rearrangement joins TRBV5-1 to TRBJ2-7, with TRBD2 identical over 7 bases. The CDR3 runs to 12 residues. Trimming at V came to 4 bases and at J to 3 bases, leaving 1 base not matched to a gene. Germline-derived CDR1 and CDR2 are SGHRS and YFSETQ. CDR3 protein: CASSPGGYEQYF. The CDR3 region has the DNA TGCGCCAGCAGCCCGGGGGGCTACGAGCAGTACTTC.

The rearrangement uses TRBV2 and TRBJ2-3, with D tentatively TRBD1 or TRBD2 (5 bases each). Germline CDR1 and CDR2: SNHLY and FYNNEI. This CDR3 region has 16 residues. Deletions cut 7 bases from V and 6 bases from J, with 23 bases between. The DNA of the CDR3 is TGTGCCAGCAATCCCCCGGGACGCACACCCCGTGATACGCAGTATTTT. Translated, it gives CASNPPGRTPRDTQYF.

This chain links TRBV5-1 with TRBJ1-4; TRBD1 might be the D (5 bases). Germline V gene sequence: CDR1 SGHRS, CDR2 YFSETQ. V was trimmed by 0 bases and J by 3 bases, leaving 12 bases between them. There are 16 residues in the CDR3. CDR3: CASSLGQGLANEKLFF. As DNA, the CDR3 is TGCGCCAGCAGCTTGGGCCAGGGCTTAGCTAATGAAAAACTGTTTTTT.

The chain has TRBV29-1 and TRBJ1-1; 8 bases align to TRBD1. The V gene's germline CDR1 is SQVTM and CDR2 ANQGSEA. This CDR3 region has 10 residues. V was clipped by 2 bases and J by 10 bases; unmatched bases: 0. This CDR3 is CSVETGGAFF. The CDR3, as DNA: TGCAGCGTTGAAACAGGGGGAGCTTTCTTT.

This clone has only one observation. This rearrangement joins TRBV12-5 to TRBJ2-3; D uncertain. CDR3 size: 13 residues. CDR1 and CDR2 from the germline V gene are LGHNT and FRNRAP. V lost 6 bases and J 6 bases, leaving 13 bases between the germline ends. Written as DNA, the CDR3 is TGTGCTAGTGGCCCCGGCTCTTTGGATACGCAGTATTTT. This sequence encodes CASGPGSLDTQYF.

V usage is TRBV18 and J usage is TRBJ2-1; TRBD2 matches at 7 bases. Germline V gives CDR1 KGHSH, CDR2 LQKENI. The CDR3 runs 13 residues. After removal of 6 bases from V and 3 bases from J, the junction contained 2 bases not matched to a gene. Here the CDR3 reads CASSASGYNEQFF. CDR3 sequence (DNA): TGTGCCAGCTCGGCTAGCGGCTACAATGAGCAGTTCTTC.

The rearrangement uses TRBV6-5 and TRBJ2-3; tentatively, D is TRBD1 or TRBD2 (5 bases each). The germline V gene encodes CDR1 MNHEY and CDR2 SVGAGI. This CDR3 contains 14 residues. The V end was cut by 7 bases, the J end by 1 base, with 12 bases between. The CDR3 is CASTLGPRTDTQYF. In DNA form, the CDR3 reads TGTGCCAGCACTTTGGGACCACGCACAGATACGCAGTATTTT.

This clone has a single count. V gene TRBV11-2 combines with J gene TRBJ2-5; D is unresolved. CDR1 is SGHAT, CDR2 FQNNGV, per germline. V lost 3 bases and J 1 base, leaving 6 bases between the germline ends. The CDR3 is 13 amino acids. The CDR3 protein is CASSFLTQETQYF. CDR3 nucleotides: TGTGCCAGCAGCTTTTTGACCCAAGAGACCCAGTACTTC.

On this clone: The same CDR3 is also encoded by other DNA sequences in this sample. The genes are TRBV18 and TRBJ2-1; unclear D gene. V was clipped by 3 bases and J by 7 bases, with 4 bases between them. Germline-derived CDR1 and CDR2 are KGHSH and LQKENI. This CDR3 comprises 11 residues. The CDR3 loop is CASSPKNEQFF. In DNA form, the CDR3 reads TGTGCCAGCTCACCTAAAAATGAGCAGTTCTTC.

The V and J genes are TRBV6-8 and TRBJ2-7; D might be TRBD1 (5 bases). The CDR3 has 14 residues. In germline, CDR1 is MNHGY, CDR2 SAAAGT. V gave up 8 bases and J gave up 3 bases, with 17 bases separating them. The CDR3 loop reads CASFCLDRDYEQYF. Written as DNA, the CDR3 is TGTGCCAGCTTTTGCCTTGACAGAGACTACGAGCAGTACTTC.

The V call is TRBV19, the J call TRBJ2-1; maybe TRBD2 (5 bases). V dropped 5 bases and J dropped 9 bases, with 23 bases sitting between them. CDR1 LNHDA and CDR2 SQIVND come from the germline V gene (reference sequence). There are 16 residues in the CDR3. The CDR3 loop is CASSHDFGEGSSEQFF. CDR3 nucleotides: TGTGCCAGTAGTCATGACTTCGGTGAGGGTTCGAGTGAGCAGTTCTTC.

V usage is TRBV30 and J usage is TRBJ1-5; D ambiguous. The ends were cut back, 0 bases at V and 1 base at J, with 7 bases in the middle. There are 14 residues in the CDR3. Germline V gene data show CDR1 as GTSNPN and CDR2 as SVGIG (reference sequence). The CDR3 here is CAWSVPQSNQPQHF. The CDR3 DNA is TGTGCCTGGAGTGTACCACAAAGCAATCAGCCCCAGCATTTT.

This clone was found once. The chain uses TRBV18 and TRBJ2-1; tentative D call: TRBD2 (6 bases). The CDR3 is 16 residues long. V shed 6 bases and J shed 4 bases, with 19 bases lying between them. Germline V gives CDR1 KGHSH, CDR2 LQKENI. CDR3 DNA sequence: TGTGCCAGCTCCTCCGACGGGCGGGGAGGTTACAATGAGCAGTTCTTC. This encodes CASSSDGRGGYNEQFF.

A single count supports this clone. The chain uses TRBV28 and TRBJ2-1; 9 bases line up with TRBD1. CDR1 is MDHEN and CDR2 is SYDVKM in the germline V gene. The V and J ends lost 2 bases and 10 bases, in that order; junction bases with no gene match: 9. CDR3 length: 15 amino acids. The CDR3 nucleotides are TGTGCCAGCAGTTTACCCGGGACAGGGCCTTTAGAGCAGTTCTTC. Translation gives CASSLPGTGPLEQFF.

This rearrangement joins TRBV13 to TRBJ2-3; the D gene is possibly TRBD2 (6 bases). Germline V gene lookup returns CDR1 PRHDT and CDR2 FYEKMQ (reference sequence). CDR3 size: 15 residues. Deletions cut 5 bases from V and 0 bases from J, with 12 bases between. CDR3 DNA: TGTGCCAGCAGCGGCGGGACTTCTAGCACAGATACGCAGTATTTT. This translates into CASSGGTSSTDTQYF.